This T cell receptor beta chain was retrieved from a study of tissue T cells after allogeneic stem cell transplantation. Study observations and caveats: Within patients, tissue anatomy strongly shaped TCR repertoire composition.

This CDR3 contains 14 residues. The germline CDR1 and CDR2 sequences are KGHSH and LQKENI. The V and J ends lost 2 bases and 6 bases respectively, with 14 bases between them. Of note for this clone: The target antigen is unknown.

Sequencing was performed with immunoSEQ multiplex PCR; in TCRdb, only in-frame clones are kept and a portion is missing. Of about 1,500 clones in the sample, roughly four fifths are singletons; the top ten hold around 12%. Autopsy tissues spanned esophagus to rectum, liver, skin, and lymphoid organs including spleen. The chain employs TRBV18 and TRBJ2-7, with TRBD1 as a possible D gene (6 bases). The source is a woman between 18 and 49 years old with breast cancer. The sample here was esophagus tissue, taken at autopsy. The CDR3 loop is CASSPSQGDIEQYF. DNA of the CDR3: TGTGCCAGCTCACCATCACAGGGCGATATCGAGCAGTACTTC.